A single sample gave rise to the 19 T cell receptor beta chains below, sequenced in a study of cytomegalovirus exposure and HLA in healthy donors. 13 Jbeta primers and 60 Vbeta primers were used for the PCR. The protocol was immunoSEQ multiplex PCR, while the TCRdb copy is restricted to in-frame clones and leaves out a portion. The data contain some 210,000 clones, more than 75% of them singletons. Input material: PBMCs. The origin of the receptors is a male donor in good health and CMV-seronegative.

V and J are TRBV19 and TRBJ2-2, with D unclear. CDR1 is LNHDA, CDR2 SQIVND, per germline (reference sequence). V was shortened by 5 bases and J by 0 bases, with 7 bases between the two germline ends. The CDR3 totals 14 residues. CDR3 in amino acids: CASSGRTNTGELFF. CDR3 in DNA: TGTGCCAGTAGTGGCAGGACGAACACCGGGGAGCTGTTTTTT.

The chain couples TRBV5-1 to TRBJ2-7, with 10 bases identical to TRBD1. Germline lookup yields CDR1 SGHRS and CDR2 YFSETQ. The CDR3 consists of 14 residues. V gave up 4 bases and J gave up 5 bases; unmatched junction bases: 6. CDR3 DNA: TGCGCCAGCAGCCTTGGGACAGGGGTCGACGAGCAGTACTTC. Residues: CASSLGTGVDEQYF.

Here the CDR3 reads CASSLESRGYTF. The CDR3 DNA follows: TGTGCCAGCAGCCTAGAATCACGGGGCTACACCTTC. This chain joins TRBV9 and TRBJ1-2; no clear D. Per the germline V gene, CDR1 is SGDLS and CDR2 is YYNGEE. The CDR3 runs to 12 residues. Trimming took 4 bases from V and 8 from J, leaving 12 bases between them.

This chain joins TRBV11-3 and TRBJ2-3; tentatively, D is TRBD2 (6 bases). CDR3 length: 14 amino acids. The ends were cut back, 3 bases at V and 2 bases at J, with 9 bases in the middle. Germline CDR1 reads SGHNT; CDR2 reads YENEEA. The CDR3 DNA reads as TGTGCCAGCAGCTTCGGGGGAGTCACAGATACGCAGTATTTT. This translates into CASSFGGVTDTQYF. Drawing the rest from reference TRBV11-3 and TRBJ2-3, the complete variable domain is EAGVVQSPRYKIIEKKQPVAFWCNPISGHNTLYWYLQNLGQGPELLIRYENEEAVDDSQLPKDRFSAERLKGVDSTLKIQPAELGDSAVYLCASSFGGVTDTQYFGPGTRLTVL.

This clone was counted once. The V call is TRBV19, the J call TRBJ1-3, with D possibly matching TRBD1 (6 bases). V was cut by 0 bases and J by 4 bases, with 7 bases left in between. The germline V gene encodes CDR1 LNHDA and CDR2 SQIVND (reference sequence). This CDR3 contains 14 residues. CDR3: CASSIEQGGNTIYF. In DNA, the CDR3 is TGTGCCAGTAGTATAGAACAGGGCGGAAACACCATATATTTT.

The chain has TRBV2 and TRBJ2-5; maybe TRBD1 (6 bases). Germline V CDR1 and CDR2: SNHLY, FYNNEI. V was cut by 7 bases and J by 7 bases, with 22 bases left in between. This CDR3 contains 15 residues. CDR3 in amino acids: CASKLQGNPKGTQYF. The CDR3 region has the DNA TGTGCCAGCAAGTTACAGGGTAATCCTAAAGGGACCCAGTACTTC.

The chain joins TRBV6-1 to TRBJ1-1; no firm D call. Trimming cost V 6 bases and J 1 base, with 15 bases left between them. The CDR3 extends over 15 amino acids. The germline V gene has CDR1 MNHNS and CDR2 SASEGT. The CDR3: CASRPLGRKNTEAFF. As DNA, the CDR3 is TGTGCCAGCAGACCCCTGGGCAGGAAGAACACTGAAGCTTTCTTT.

V is TRBV15 and J is TRBJ1-1; tentative D call: TRBD1 (5 bases). V shed 5 bases and J shed 8 bases, with 18 bases lying between them. Germline values: CDR1 LNHNV, CDR2 YYDKDF (reference sequence). This CDR3 has 14 amino acids. The CDR3 DNA sequence: TGTGCCACCAGCGTTGCAGGTCCAGGGTTAGAAGCTTTCTTT. As protein: CATSVAGPGLEAFF.

V usage is TRBV19 and J usage is TRBJ1-5, with TRBD1 as a possible D gene (5 bases). The CDR3 length is 15 residues. The ends were cut back, 2 bases at V and 4 bases at J, with 12 bases in the middle. Germline CDR1 and CDR2: LNHDA and SQIVND (reference sequence). CDR3 in DNA: TGTGCCAGTAGTATATCCAGGGCCCCGAATCAGCCCCAGCATTTT. It encodes CASSISRAPNQPQHF.

The V call is TRBV6-5, the J call TRBJ1-4; no clear D gene. The CDR3 sequence is 13 residues long. Per germline, CDR1 MNHEY and CDR2 SVGAGI. The ends were cut back, 2 bases at V and 5 bases at J, with 6 bases in the middle. This chain's CDR3 is CASSYAVNEKLFF. The CDR3 DNA is TGTGCCAGCAGTTACGCAGTAAATGAAAAACTGTTTTTT.

V is TRBV10-2 and J is TRBJ2-5; a weak D match, TRBD2 (5 bases). Near its end, the DNA agrees better with TRBJ2-7, so the J call may be wrong. Germline V gene sequence: CDR1 WSHSY, CDR2 SAAADI. The CDR3 length is 15 residues. Written as DNA, the CDR3 is TGCGCCAGCAGTGAGGGTCGTGGGAGCCCCTACGAGCAGTACTTC. This encodes CASSEGRGSPYEQYF.

The V gene is TRBV7-2, the J gene TRBJ1-1; 8 bases line up with TRBD1. The germline gives CDR1 SGHTA, CDR2 FQGNSA. The CDR3 extends over 14 amino acids. The V and J ends lost 5 bases and 1 base, in that order; junction bases with no gene match: 3. The CDR3 loop is CASSPGQANTEAFF. CDR3 coding DNA: TGTGCCAGCAGCCCGGGACAGGCGAACACTGAAGCTTTCTTT.

J is TRBJ1-5 and V is TRBV5-1; the D gene is possibly TRBD1 (5 bases). V lost 1 base and J 9 bases, leaving 14 bases between the germline ends. The CDR3 loop spans 14 amino acids. Germline lookup yields CDR1 SGHRS and CDR2 YFSETQ. The CDR3 DNA reads TGCGCCAGCAGCTTGACAGGCCTGATGGGGCCCCAGCATTTT. Its protein product is CASSLTGLMGPQHF.

The V gene is TRBV5-1, the J gene TRBJ2-1; 7 positions agree with TRBD1. The germline V gene encodes CDR1 SGHRS and CDR2 YFSETQ. This CDR3 has 15 amino acids. J lost 5 bases, V lost 4 bases, and 9 bases had no gene match. The CDR3 DNA reads as TGCGCCAGCAGCCTTACCGGGACAGCCAACAATGAGCAGTTCTTC. This codes for CASSLTGTANNEQFF.

This clone was counted only a few times. The chain recombines TRBV5-1 with TRBJ1-4, with D possibly matching TRBD1 (5 bases). The V end lost 4 bases, the J end lost 5 bases, and 15 bases lay between the germline ends. The CDR3 extends over 15 amino acids. From germline, CDR1 is SGHRS and CDR2 YFSETQ. CDR3 DNA sequence: TGCGCCAGCAGCCGAGATGGACAAAAAAATGAAAAACTGTTTTTT. It translates to CASSRDGQKNEKLFF.

V usage is TRBV29-1 and J usage is TRBJ2-1, with 15 bases matching TRBD2. There are 20 residues in the CDR3. V gave up 7 bases and J gave up 0 bases; unmatched junction bases: 16. The germline gives CDR1 SQVTM, CDR2 ANQGSEA. The chain's CDR3 is CSGAGTAGLAGGSSYNEQFF. In nucleotides, the CDR3 is TGCAGCGGTGCCGGGACGGCGGGACTAGCGGGAGGTTCCTCCTACAATGAGCAGTTCTTC.

The CDR3 region is CASSLMGGEGQPQHF. CDR3 DNA sequence: TGTGCCAGCAGCCTTATGGGGGGGGAGGGGCAGCCCCAGCATTTT. The chain is built from TRBV9 and TRBJ1-5; possibly TRBD1 for D (5 bases). V lost 4 bases and J lost 7, with 18 bases in between. The CDR3 covers 15 residues. Per germline, CDR1 SGDLS and CDR2 YYNGEE.

The chain combines TRBV25-1 with TRBJ1-4; unclear D gene. The CDR3 contains 12 residues. With 6 bases removed from V and 10 bases from J, the gap between germline ends came to 12 bases. Germline V gives CDR1 MGHDK, CDR2 SYGVNS. The CDR3 region has the DNA TGTGCCAGCAGGGAACCCCGAGGAAAACTGTTTTTT. It is translated as CASREPRGKLFF.

The table lists this clone with a few counts. This chain links TRBV19 with TRBJ1-5; 8 nucleotides match TRBD1. The CDR3 runs to 15 residues. V shed 4 bases, J shed 3 bases, and the junction held 5 bases outside the gene matches. Germline CDR1 reads LNHDA; CDR2 reads SQIVND (reference sequence). The CDR3 spells CASSTRTGFNQPQHF. For the CDR3, the DNA is TGTGCCAGTAGTACCCGGACAGGGTTCAATCAGCCCCAGCATTTT.